This T cell receptor (beta chain) was captured by sequencing in a study of blood T cell repertoires in COVID-19. Study at large: COVID-19 samples collected from the United States, Italy and Spain covered acute and convalescent phases. T cells, B-cell-depleted T cells, or PBMCs provided the cDNA or gDNA that served as material.

With 2 bases clipped from V and 4 bases from J, the junction kept 9 bases outside the gene matches. This CDR3 is built from 18 residues. Germline CDR1 reads MNHEY; CDR2 reads SVGEGT. Per the authors' pipeline: For nucleated cells, counts were estimated from reference gene primer amplification. TCRdb keeps only in-frame clones here, not all; method: immunoSEQ multiplex PCR. V and J calls and clone size are as listed in that table; D and trimming were resolved from the DNA. This repertoire shows about 250,000 clones, over 75% found once; its top ten account for approximately 5.1%. Sequencing was carried out using peripheral blood. The chain has TRBV6-2 or TRBV6-3 and TRBJ2-1, with 12 nucleotides matching TRBD2. This clonotype was obtained from a man aged 45 to 65 with active or convalescent COVID-19. As DNA, the CDR3 is TGTGCCAGCAGTTACGCACGACTAGCGGGAGTGGGTTACAATGAGCAGTTCTTC. Encoded protein: CASSYARLAGVGYNEQFF.